This entry lists 27 T cell receptor beta chains sequenced from one sample in a study of tumor-infiltrating lymphocytes in oesophageal squamous cell carcinoma. MiXCR, run by TCRdb on the PCR reads, gives a single entry per CDR3 protein. The sample lists approximately 19,000 distinct CDR3 sequences, 50% seen once, with around 24% in the top ten. The specimen was esophageal tumor tissue. The receptors come from a male donor with esophageal squamous cell carcinoma.

By its share, this clonotype is medium-sized (0.01 to 0.1%). The chain links TRBV7-3 to TRBJ1-5; D might be TRBD1 (5 bases). Germline V gene lookup returns CDR1 SGHTA and CDR2 FQGTGA. Trimming stripped 3 bases from V and 6 bases from J, with 9 bases between. This CDR3 comprises 13 residues. CDR3: CASSLQGGQPQHF. The CDR3 coding sequence is TGTGCCAGCAGCTTGCAGGGTGGTCAGCCCCAGCATTTT.

This clonotype was found many times. The chain uses TRBV28 and TRBJ2-3; no clear D. The CDR3 totals 12 residues. The germline V gene encodes CDR1 MDHEN and CDR2 SYDVKM. V shed 5 bases and J shed 4 bases, with 7 bases lying between them. As DNA, the CDR3 is TGTGCCAGCAGTACCGCAGCAGATACGCAGTATTTT. This translates into CASSTAADTQYF. Full variable domain (outside the CDR3, taken from reference TRBV28 and TRBJ2-3): DVKVTQSSRYLVKRTGEKVFLECVQDMDHENMFWYRQDPGLGLRLIYFSYDVKMKEKGDIPEGYSVSREKKERFSLILESASTNQTSMYLCASSTAADTQYFGPGTRLTVL.

V is TRBV5-1 and J is TRBJ1-1; a weak D match, TRBD1 (6 bases). CDR3 length equals 15 residues. Trimming stripped 1 base from V and 1 base from J, with 11 bases between. In germline, CDR1 is SGHRS, CDR2 YFSETQ. The CDR3 sequence is CASSLWARGNTEAFF. Here the CDR3 DNA reads TGCGCCAGCAGCTTGTGGGCCAGGGGGAACACTGAAGCTTTCTTT.

This clonotype was counted a few times. The V call is TRBV12-3 or TRBV12-4, the J call TRBJ2-2, with 9 bases that match TRBD1. V lost 3 bases to trimming and J lost 4 bases; unmatched junction nucleotides: 6. The CDR3 has 16 residues. In nucleotides, the CDR3 is TGTGCCAGCAGTTTCGGGACAGGGTTTGGCACCGGGGAGCTGTTTTTT. This codes for CASSFGTGFGTGELFF.

The chain joins TRBV7-3 to TRBJ2-1, with 8 nucleotides matching TRBD2. Germline CDR1 and CDR2: SGHTA and FQGTGA. The V and J ends lost 8 bases and 4 bases, in that order; junction bases with no gene match: 4. The CDR3 contains 13 residues. Written as DNA, the CDR3 is TGTGCCAGCTCACGGGAGGGGTACAATGAGCAGTTCTTC. Translation: CASSREGYNEQFF.

The gene calls are TRBV6-2 or TRBV6-3 and TRBJ1-2; the match to TRBD1 covers 9 bases. Germline V CDR1 and CDR2: MNHEY, SVGEGT. Trimming at V came to 8 bases and at J to 6 bases, leaving 7 bases not matched to a gene. This CDR3 spans 13 amino acids. CDR3 region: CASGGQGFHGYTF. In nucleotides, the CDR3 is TGTGCCAGCGGGGGACAGGGCTTCCATGGCTACACCTTC.

The rearrangement joins TRBV7-2 to TRBJ2-3; the match to TRBD1 covers 9 bases. Germline assignment: CDR1 SGHTA and CDR2 FQGNSA. Trimming took 0 bases from V and 6 from J; bases not matched to a gene: 7. This CDR3 has 16 residues. The DNA for the CDR3 is TGTGCCAGCAGCTTAGCGGGACAGGGCAGATCGGATACGCAGTATTTT. It specifies CASSLAGQGRSDTQYF.

The rearrangement uses TRBV7-9 and TRBJ2-7; 11 bases agree with TRBD1. V was pared by 8 bases and J by 3 bases, with 9 bases of the junction left unmatched. The CDR3 has 15 amino acids. CDR1 and CDR2 from the germline V gene are SEHNR and FQNEAQ (reference sequence). In DNA, the CDR3 is TGTGCCAGCGGACAGGGGGCGCGGGGGTTCTACGAGCAGTACTTC. This translates into CASGQGARGFYEQYF. Filled out from reference TRBV7-9 and TRBJ2-7, the complete variable domain reads DTGVSQNPRHKITKRGQNVTFRCDPISEHNRLYWYRQTLGQGPEFLTYFQNEAQLEKSRLLSDRFSAERPKGSFSTLEIQRTEQGDSAMYLCASGQGARGFYEQYFGPGTRLTVT.

The chain is built from TRBV7-2 and TRBJ1-1, with no clear D. The germline V gene has CDR1 SGHTA and CDR2 FQGNSA. The CDR3 spans 11 residues. V was shortened by 5 bases and J by 6 bases, with 7 bases between the two germline ends. CDR3 DNA: TGTGCCAGCAGCCCTCATTCTGAAGCTTTCTTT. It encodes CASSPHSEAFF.

The chain recombines TRBV7-9 with TRBJ1-1, with 9 bases fitting TRBD1. CDR1 and CDR2 from the germline V gene are SEHNR and FQNEAQ (reference sequence). The junction had 10 bases not matched to a gene; V was cut back by 5 bases and J by 6 bases. CDR3 length: 15 amino acids. CDR3 loop: CASSPGDRVRAEAFF. CDR3 nucleotide sequence: TGTGCCAGCAGCCCGGGGGACAGGGTACGGGCTGAAGCTTTCTTT.

This clonotype was detected once. This sequence may be a read error, since a much larger clone differs from it by one base. The V call is TRBV27, the J call TRBJ2-5; no reliable D call. The DNA end is more similar to TRBJ2-1, so the J call may be wrong. CDR1 and CDR2 from the germline V gene are MNHEY and SMNVEV (reference sequence). The CDR3 runs 13 residues. The CDR3 coding sequence is TGTGCCAGCAGTCCTACTTCAAACTACGAGCAGTTCTTC. Translation: CASSPTSNYEQFF.

With regard to this clonotype: The CDR3 end shows no conserved phenylalanine or tryptophan, and so a read error is likely. The DNA is left out, because the CDR3 cannot be placed on it with certainty; the CDR3 is given as TCRdb lists it. The V call is TRBV7-2, the J call TRBJ2-3; no DNA check was done on the table's D call, TRBD2. The germline gives CDR1 SGHTA, CDR2 FQGNSA. From its first to its last residue, the CDR3 has 16 amino acids. CDR3 protein: CASSLMGGPYEQYFGP.

The chain has TRBV12-3 or TRBV12-4 and TRBJ2-5; weak D call: TRBD2 (6 bases). The better agreement between TRBJ2-1 and the DNA end casts doubt on the J call. The length of the CDR3 is 14 residues. The CDR3 protein is CASSDRDGGNEQFF. The CDR3 nucleotides read TGTGCCAGCAGTGACCGGGACGGGGGCAATGAGCAGTTCTTC.

This clonotype showed up just a few times. V and J are TRBV7-6 and TRBJ2-1; D possibly corresponds to TRBD2 (6 bases). The V gene lost 3 bases and the J gene lost 7 bases, with 16 bases spanning the gap. The CDR3 has 15 residues. Germline values: CDR1 SGHVS, CDR2 FNYEAQ. This chain's CDR3 is CASSFGGRRENEQFF. CDR3 coding DNA: TGTGCCAGCAGCTTTGGGGGGAGACGGGAGAATGAGCAGTTCTTC.

The rearrangement links TRBV6-9 to TRBJ2-3; D remains unclear. The germline V gene encodes CDR1 MNHGY and CDR2 SVAAGI. V was pared by 5 bases and J by 6 bases, with 15 bases between. The CDR3 is 14 residues long. The CDR3 reads CASSQRADGDTQYF. The CDR3 DNA reads as TGTGCCAGCAGTCAACGGGCCGACGGGGATACGCAGTATTTT.

The rearrangement links TRBV12-3 or TRBV12-4 to TRBJ2-1, with 8 positions matching TRBD1. V lost 5 bases and J lost 1; bases outside the gene matches: 4. The CDR3 runs to 15 residues. The CDR3 spells CASSPRQGSYNEQFF. The CDR3 region has the DNA TGTGCCAGCAGTCCTCGACAGGGGTCCTACAATGAGCAGTTCTTC.

The V gene is TRBV7-9, the J gene TRBJ2-5, with 9 nucleotides matching TRBD2. The last part of the DNA fits TRBJ2-7 better; the J call may be wrong. This CDR3 contains 14 residues. Germline V gene sequence: CDR1 SEHNR, CDR2 FQNEAQ (reference sequence). The CDR3 loop reads CASSPGLADPEQYF. CDR3 DNA sequence: TGTGCCAGCAGTCCGGGACTAGCCGATCCCGAGCAGTACTTC.

This clonotype was detected many times. This chain joins TRBV12-3 or TRBV12-4 and TRBJ1-5; TRBD1 matches at 7 bases. The ends lost 5 bases at V and 4 bases at J; junction bases unmatched: 8. CDR3 size: 15 residues. The CDR3 region is CASSPGGPRNQPQHF. The CDR3 DNA reads as TGTGCCAGCAGTCCAGGGGGACCTCGGAATCAGCCCCAGCATTTT.

With respect to this clonotype: A junction end diverges from the germline sequence, so it may reflect a read error. The CDR3 loop is CASSPQNTGELYF. The CDR3 coding sequence is TGCGCCAGCAGCCCACAGAACACCGGGGAGCTGTACTTC. This chain links TRBV5-1 with TRBJ2-1, with a possible D match to TRBD2 (5 bases). The CDR3 contains 13 residues. CDR1 and CDR2 from the germline V gene are SGHRS and YFSETQ.

Ten or more counts support this clonotype. This rearrangement joins TRBV28 to TRBJ2-2; D might be TRBD1 (6 bases). Looked up from germline, CDR1 is MDHEN and CDR2 is SYDVKM. Trimming shortened V by 6 bases and J by 6 bases, and 8 bases separated the two germline ends. The CDR3 sequence is 12 residues long. CDR3 sequence reads: CASRGGSGELFF. The DNA of the CDR3 is TGTGCCAGCAGAGGGGGATCCGGGGAGCTGTTTTTT.

The gene calls are TRBV27 and TRBJ2-3; the D is unclear. The J call could be wrong; TRBJ2-5 is a better fit for the DNA end. Germline assignment: CDR1 MNHEY and CDR2 SMNVEV (reference sequence). The CDR3 extends over 13 amino acids. CDR3 loop: CASSLMRQETQYF. The DNA for the CDR3 is TGTGCCAGCAGTTTAATGCGGCAGGAGACCCAGTACTTC.

The chain carries TRBV19 and TRBJ2-3; D remains ambiguous. The V gene lost 4 bases and the J gene lost 1 base, with 9 bases spanning the gap. Per the germline V gene, CDR1 is LNHDA and CDR2 is SQIVND (reference sequence). This CDR3 has 14 amino acids. The CDR3 protein is CASSRYSRTDTQYF. The CDR3 coding sequence is TGTGCCAGTAGTAGGTACAGCCGCACAGATACGCAGTATTTT.

This clonotype was found once. V usage is TRBV6-6 and J usage is TRBJ2-1; maybe TRBD2 (6 bases). The CDR3 contains 15 residues. Germline CDR1 is MNHNY and CDR2 is SVGAGI (reference sequence). V was pared by 0 bases and J by 10 bases, with 16 bases between. CDR3 loop: CASSYSGGGTYEQFF. In DNA, the CDR3 is TGTGCCAGCAGTTACTCTGGCGGAGGGACCTACGAGCAGTTCTTC.

The chain combines TRBV7-2 with TRBJ2-5; perhaps TRBD2 as D (7 bases). The assigned J gene may be wrong: the sequence end matches TRBJ2-1 better. The CDR3 is made up of 14 amino acids. CDR1 SGHTA and CDR2 FQGNSA come from the germline V gene. Written as DNA, the CDR3 is TGTGCCAGCAGCTTAGTTGGGGGGGGCAGTGAGCAGTTCTTC. Its translation is CASSLVGGGSEQFF.

The V and J genes are TRBV18 and TRBJ2-5; 13 nucleotides match TRBD2. The J call could be wrong; TRBJ2-7 is a better fit for the DNA end. Per the germline V gene, CDR1 is KGHSH and CDR2 is LQKENI. The CDR3 is 20 residues long. This CDR3 reads CASSPRSSLAGGSSSYEQYF. Written as DNA, the CDR3 is TGTGCCAGCTCACCACGCTCCTCACTAGCGGGAGGGTCCAGCTCCTACGAGCAGTACTTC.

V gene TRBV7-8 combines with J gene TRBJ2-3; D uncertain. TRBJ1-1 explains the end of the DNA better; the J call may be wrong. Germline lookup yields CDR1 SGHVS and CDR2 FQNEAQ. This CDR3 is built from 13 residues. The CDR3 sequence: CASSFFPVTEAFF. The CDR3 coding sequence is TGTGCCAGCAGCTTTTTTCCGGTCACTGAAGCTTTCTTT.

The gene calls are TRBV7-3 and TRBJ1-2; D is unclear. V dropped 5 bases and J dropped 7 bases, with 14 bases sitting between them. Germline CDR1 and CDR2: SGHTA and FQGTGA. The CDR3 sequence is 13 residues long. The CDR3 DNA sequence: TGTGCCAGCAGCCGGGAAAGGTTGATTGGCTACACCTTC. Translated: CASSRERLIGYTF.